The clone carrying this T cell receptor beta chain appeared many times. Its matching antigen is unknown. These data originate in a study of neurological immune-mediated disorders. Study observations and caveats: Patients with HTLV-1-associated myelopathy had the highest level of TCR clonal expansion, whereas patients with multiple sclerosis had the lowest level, falling beneath the level found in healthy controls.

TCRdb used MiXCR to reprocess the 5' RACE reads, holding one entry per CDR3 protein. The data show tens of thousands of distinct CDR3 sequences, 10% seen once. The germline gives CDR1 DFQATT, CDR2 SNEGSKA (reference sequence). This CDR3 has 15 residues. V lost 1 base and J 4 bases, leaving 14 bases between the germline ends. The TCR comes from a middle-aged man in good health. Sequencing input: PBMCs. V gene TRBV20-1 combines with J gene TRBJ1-3; D is possibly TRBD1 (5 bases). This CDR3 reads CSARASIGAGNTIYF. The CDR3 DNA reads TGCAGTGCTAGAGCAAGTATCGGGGCGGGAAACACCATATATTTT.